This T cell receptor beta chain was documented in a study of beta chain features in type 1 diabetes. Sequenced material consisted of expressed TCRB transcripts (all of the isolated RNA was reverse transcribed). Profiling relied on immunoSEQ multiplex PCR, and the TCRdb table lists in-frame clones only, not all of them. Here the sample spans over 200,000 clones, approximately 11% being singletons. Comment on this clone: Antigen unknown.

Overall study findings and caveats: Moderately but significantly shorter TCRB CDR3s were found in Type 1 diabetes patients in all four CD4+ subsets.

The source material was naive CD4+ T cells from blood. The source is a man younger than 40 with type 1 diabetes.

CDR3 nucleotides: TGTGCCAGCAGTTACCTCGACAGGAATGAAGCTTTCTTT. It yields the protein CASSYLDRNEAFF. The chain employs TRBV6-5 and TRBJ1-1; the D gene is possibly TRBD1 (6 bases). With 2 bases removed from V and 7 bases from J, the gap between germline ends came to 11 bases. Germline CDR1 MNHEY, CDR2 SVGAGI. The CDR3 is made up of 13 amino acids.